The 17 T cell receptor beta chains presented below share a single source sample, sequenced in a study of blood T cell repertoires in COVID-19. Some clones are missing from TCRdb's copy, which holds only in-frame ones; the method was immunoSEQ multiplex PCR. This table has more than 95,000 clones, about 80% appearing once. Specimen: peripheral blood. These receptors were obtained from an elderly woman with active or convalescent COVID-19.

This chain's CDR3 is CASSERPGSLNYGYTF. For the CDR3, the DNA is TGTGCCAGCAGTGAGAGACCGGGATCCCTCAACTATGGCTACACCTTC. The chain couples TRBV6-1 to TRBJ1-2, with D uncertain. Germline V gene lookup returns CDR1 MNHNS and CDR2 SASEGT. Trimming left V 3 bases short and J 2 bases short, with 16 bases between. This CDR3 contains 16 residues.

The chain carries TRBV28 and TRBJ1-1; 7 nucleotides line up with TRBD1. The CDR3 has 14 residues. V trimming: 4 bases; J trimming: 1 base; junction bases outside the gene matches: 3. Germline V gene sequence: CDR1 MDHEN, CDR2 SYDVKM. CDR3 in amino acids: CASSSWDRNTEAFF. CDR3 in DNA: TGTGCCAGCAGTTCCTGGGACAGGAACACTGAAGCTTTCTTT.

This chain links TRBV11-3 with TRBJ2-2, with a tentative D call TRBD1 (6 bases). The CDR3 is 14 residues long. Germline lookup yields CDR1 SGHNT and CDR2 YENEEA. V was clipped by 4 bases and J by 4 bases, with 10 bases between them. The CDR3 is CASSYKTGTGELFF. DNA of the CDR3: TGTGCCAGCAGCTATAAGACAGGCACCGGGGAGCTGTTTTTT.

This clone was picked up a small number of times. The chain uses TRBV28 and TRBJ1-2, with a weak D call TRBD1 (5 bases). Per germline, CDR1 MDHEN and CDR2 SYDVKM. Trimming left V 2 bases short and J 4 bases short, with 17 bases between. CDR3 length: 16 amino acids. The CDR3 is CASSLSRWGTSYGYTF. The CDR3 DNA sequence: TGTGCCAGCAGTTTAAGCAGGTGGGGCACAAGCTATGGCTACACCTTC.

The V gene is TRBV3-1 (or the pseudogene TRBV3-2), the J gene TRBJ1-2; a weak D match, TRBD1 (6 bases). The CDR3 length is 13 residues. V was clipped by 1 base and J by 3 bases, with 6 bases between them. The germline V gene has CDR1 LGHDT and CDR2 YNNKEL (reference sequence). CDR3 bases: TGTGCCAGCAGCCAAGCAGGGGACTATGGCTACACCTTC. It specifies CASSQAGDYGYTF.

J is TRBJ2-2 and V is TRBV5-5; perhaps TRBD1 as D (6 bases). Germline loops: CDR1 SGHKS, CDR2 YYEKEE (reference sequence). The CDR3 contains 15 residues. V was trimmed by 0 bases and J by 4 bases, leaving 10 bases between them. As DNA, the CDR3 is TGTGCCAGCAGCTTGGACAGGGTGGCCACCGGGGAGCTGTTTTTT. Translated: CASSLDRVATGELFF.

The CDR3 reads CASSVEENQPQHF. The CDR3 nucleotides are TGTGCCAGCAGCGTAGAAGAGAATCAGCCCCAGCATTTT. The V and J genes are TRBV9 and TRBJ1-5; D call uncertain. With 0 bases removed from V and 4 bases from J, the gap between germline ends came to 5 bases. Germline CDR1 is SGDLS and CDR2 is YYNGEE. This CDR3 contains 13 residues.

The table lists this clone with a few counts. The rearrangement uses TRBV9 and TRBJ1-4; 8 bases align to TRBD1. The CDR3 length is 16 residues. The ends lost 1 base at V and 7 bases at J; junction bases unmatched: 9. In germline, CDR1 is SGDLS, CDR2 YYNGEE. The CDR3 bases are TGTGCCAGCAGCGTAACATCCAGACAGGGGCGTGAAAAACTGTTTTTT. Translated: CASSVTSRQGREKLFF. Using reference TRBV9 and TRBJ1-4 for the parts outside the CDR3, the full variable domain is DSGVTQTPKHLITATGQRVTLRCSPRSGDLSVYWYQQSLDQGLQFLIQYYNGEERAKGNILERFSAQQFPDLHSELNLSSLELGDSALYFCASSVTSRQGREKLFFGSGTQLSVL.

J is TRBJ2-2 and V is TRBV11-3; a weak D match, TRBD1 (6 bases). Germline CDR1 and CDR2: SGHNT and YENEEA. Deletions cut 4 bases from V and 7 bases from J, with 16 bases between. This CDR3 comprises 15 residues. CDR3 sequence (DNA): TGTGCCAGCAGCTCCCGGACAGTTTTTAGCGGGGAGCTGTTTTTT. As protein: CASSSRTVFSGELFF. Variable domain in full (rest from reference TRBV11-3 and TRBJ2-2): EAGVVQSPRYKIIEKKQPVAFWCNPISGHNTLYWYLQNLGQGPELLIRYENEEAVDDSQLPKDRFSAERLKGVDSTLKIQPAELGDSAVYLCASSSRTVFSGELFFGEGSRLTVL.

The chain uses TRBV4-1 and TRBJ1-6; 7 bases fit TRBD1. V lost 0 bases and J lost 14; bases outside the gene matches: 22. From germline, CDR1 is MGHRA and CDR2 YSYEKL. CDR3 length equals 19 residues. As DNA, the CDR3 is TGCGCCAGCAGCCAAGAATGGGACAGTACGTTTCCCCCCTTTCGGGCCCTCCACTTT. It codes for CASSQEWDSTFPPFRALHF.

V usage is TRBV30 and J usage is TRBJ1-1; a weak D match, TRBD1 (6 bases). This CDR3 spans 13 amino acids. The V end was cut by 0 bases, the J end by 5 bases, with 10 bases between. CDR1 GTSNPN and CDR2 SVGIG come from the germline V gene (reference sequence). The CDR3 region is CAWSVLRGTEAFF. The CDR3 DNA sequence: TGTGCCTGGAGTGTACTCAGGGGAACTGAAGCTTTCTTT.

V gene TRBV5-1 combines with J gene TRBJ2-7; D possibly corresponds to TRBD2 (5 bases). This CDR3 spans 12 amino acids. Trimming took off 4 bases at V and 3 bases at J, with 8 bases between the two ends. Germline V gene lookup returns CDR1 SGHRS and CDR2 YFSETQ. The CDR3 DNA reads as TGCGCCAGCAGCCGGGATAACTACGAGCAGTACTTC. Translating it yields CASSRDNYEQYF.

The chain combines TRBV6-5 with TRBJ1-2, with 9 positions matching TRBD1. Germline V CDR1 and CDR2: MNHEY, SVGAGI. CDR3 length: 14 residues. With 5 bases clipped from V and 4 bases from J, the junction kept 5 bases outside the gene matches. CDR3: CASSLGQGSYGYTF. CDR3 nucleotides: TGTGCCAGCAGTCTCGGACAGGGGAGCTATGGCTACACCTTC.

The gene calls are TRBV5-1 and TRBJ2-4; tentative D call: TRBD1 (6 bases). The ends were cut back, 4 bases at V and 6 bases at J, with 11 bases in the middle. This CDR3 has 13 residues. CDR1 and CDR2 (germline): SGHRS, YFSETQ. The CDR3 sequence: CASSPGQTNIQYF. CDR3 nucleotide sequence: TGCGCCAGCAGCCCAGGACAGACAAACATTCAGTACTTC.

The gene calls are TRBV19 and TRBJ2-1; a possible D gene is TRBD2 (6 bases). CDR3 length: 13 residues. The V gene lost 6 bases and the J gene lost 6 bases, with 12 bases spanning the gap. Germline assignment: CDR1 LNHDA and CDR2 SQIVND (reference sequence). The CDR3, as DNA: TGTGCCAGTAGAGGGAGGAATAGCAATGAGCAGTTCTTC. Residues: CASRGRNSNEQFF.

V usage is TRBV19 and J usage is TRBJ1-5, with D possibly TRBD1 on 5 matching bases. Trimming left V 1 base short and J 1 base short, with 11 bases between. CDR1 is LNHDA and CDR2 is SQIVND in the germline V gene (reference sequence). The length of the CDR3 is 16 residues. CDR3 nucleotide sequence: TGTGCCAGTAGTATAGTTCGTGCAGGGAGCAATCAGCCCCAGCATTTT. Amino acid sequence: CASSIVRAGSNQPQHF.

The chain combines TRBV7-9 with TRBJ1-2; 7 bases fit TRBD1. The CDR3 totals 15 residues. The germline V gene has CDR1 SEHNR and CDR2 FQNEAQ (reference sequence). Unmatched junction bases numbered 6, after V lost 1 base and J lost 4 bases. The CDR3 loop reads CASSLGQGRGYGYTF. The DNA for the CDR3 is TGTGCCAGCAGCTTAGGACAGGGAAGGGGCTATGGCTACACCTTC.